This note documents a single TCR beta chain sequence. Its antigen is undetermined. Germline V lookup: CDR1 SGHTA, CDR2 FQGNSA. After removal of 1 base from V and 6 bases from J, the junction contained 4 bases not matched to a gene. The CDR3 extends over 14 amino acids. A lack of ophthalmopathy progression within 18 months defined stable Graves' hyperthyroidism. Patients aged 18 to 65 had newly diagnosed hyperthyroidism of under 2 months' duration. RNA transcripts gave rise to amplified TCR beta CDR3 regions. The HTBI primer set served for first-round RT-PCR of the TCR CDR3. TCRdb itself ran the multiplex PCR reads through MiXCR, one entry per CDR3 protein. Among 500,000 to 750,000 distinct CDR3 sequences listed, under 60% were seen once. The source of the sample is a study of T cells in Graves' hyperthyroidism and ophthalmopathy. Notes on the study in general: Most clonotypes expanded in thyroid above 0.001 were likewise present in blood.

This sequence originates from a woman between 18 and 29 years old with Graves' hyperthyroidism. Source material: peripheral blood or thyroid tissue (not recorded which). The rearrangement links TRBV7-2 to TRBJ2-7, with 9 bases matching TRBD1. The CDR3 protein is CASSLVGQGCEQYF. The CDR3 DNA sequence: TGTGCCAGCAGCTTAGTGGGACAGGGCTGCGAGCAGTACTTC.